Presented here are 22 T cell receptor beta chains from one specimen sequenced in a study of lymphopenia after photon versus proton radiotherapy. Profiling relied on immunoSEQ multiplex PCR, and the TCRdb table lists in-frame clones only, not all of them. The data show 40,000 to 45,000 clones, about 85% seen once. This specimen was peripheral blood, taken from a patient treated with proton-based radiotherapy. The origin of the receptors is a woman in her sixties or seventies with pancreatic cancer.

The V and J genes are TRBV2 and TRBJ2-3; perhaps TRBD2 as D (6 bases). The CDR3 has 14 residues. V lost 6 bases to trimming and J lost 1 base, with 11 bases between them. Germline loops: CDR1 SNHLY, CDR2 FYNNEI. CDR3 protein: CASSGRVGTDTQYF. CDR3 DNA sequence: TGTGCCAGCAGCGGGAGAGTCGGCACAGATACGCAGTATTTT.

CDR3 bases: TGTGCCAGCAGGGGCTACGGTCCGGCGGCAGCTTTCTTT. This codes for CASRGYGPAAAFF. V gene TRBV2 combines with J gene TRBJ1-1; D is undetermined. This CDR3 is built from 13 residues. In germline, CDR1 is SNHLY, CDR2 FYNNEI. Deletions cut 6 bases from V and 10 bases from J, with 18 bases between.

The CDR3 DNA follows: TGTGCCAGCTCAGAATTCGTGGCAGGGCCTACTAATGAAAAACTGTTTTTT. Residues: CASSEFVAGPTNEKLFF. The chain joins TRBV18 to TRBJ1-4, with a tentative D call TRBD1 (5 bases). Germline CDR1 is KGHSH and CDR2 is LQKENI. The CDR3 covers 17 residues. V dropped 5 bases and J dropped 2 bases, with 18 bases sitting between them.

The V gene is TRBV28, the J gene TRBJ2-5; TRBD1 agrees at 8 bases. The end of the DNA aligns better with TRBJ2-7, so the J call may be wrong. The germline V gene has CDR1 MDHEN and CDR2 SYDVKM. The CDR3 runs to 14 residues. CDR3: CASSLAQGASEQYF. CDR3 bases: TGTGCCAGCAGTTTGGCCCAGGGGGCTAGCGAGCAGTACTTC.

The rearrangement links TRBV6-1 to TRBJ2-1, with D maybe TRBD1 (6 bases). Germline V CDR1 and CDR2: MNHNS, SASEGT. V lost 5 bases and J 2 bases, leaving 10 bases between the germline ends. The length of the CDR3 is 14 residues. CDR3 in DNA: TGTGCCAGCAGTACAGGGACGACCTACAATGAGCAGTTCTTC. This sequence encodes CASSTGTTYNEQFF.

CDR3 nucleotide sequence: TGTGCCAGCAGCTTAGGTCCACAGACTGAAGCTTTCTTT. Its translation: CASSLGPQTEAFF. The V gene is TRBV11-3, the J gene TRBJ1-1, with D uncertain. The CDR3 runs 13 residues. Germline CDR1 and CDR2: SGHNT and YENEEA. Trimming removed 1 base from V and 5 bases from J, with 8 bases in between.

V gene TRBV1 combines with J gene TRBJ2-1; no DNA check was done on the table's D call, TRBD2. TRBV1 has pseudogene status. This CDR3 comprises 14 residues. CDR3: CTSSQRTSGPVEFF. The CDR3 DNA is TGCACCAGCAGCCAAAGGACTAGCGGCCCCGTGGAGTTCTTC.

The gene calls are TRBV5-1 and TRBJ2-1, with unresolved D. There are 13 residues in the CDR3. Germline lookup yields CDR1 SGHRS and CDR2 YFSETQ. The V end was cut by 6 bases, the J end by 5 bases, with 12 bases between. The CDR3 DNA sequence: TGCGCCAGCAAATTTGGGGTGGACAATGAGCAGTTCTTC. Translated: CASKFGVDNEQFF.

The genes are TRBV5-6 and TRBJ2-7; unclear D gene. V was trimmed by 1 base and J by 6 bases, leaving 20 bases between them. The length of the CDR3 is 16 residues. CDR1 SGHDT and CDR2 YYEEEE come from the germline V gene. CDR3 coding DNA: TGTGCCAGCAGCTTGATGCGCTCAGTGGGCGTCGGCGAGCAGTACTTC. Translated, it gives CASSLMRSVGVGEQYF.

The V and J genes are TRBV28 and TRBJ2-7, with 10 bases lining up with TRBD1. This CDR3 contains 15 residues. Germline values: CDR1 MDHEN, CDR2 SYDVKM. The junction had 5 bases not matched to a gene; V was cut back by 4 bases and J by 2 bases. The CDR3 nucleotides read TGTGCCAGCAGTTCACCGGGACAGGGGACCTACGAGCAGTACTTC. Translating gives CASSSPGQGTYEQYF.

This clone was detected a few times. The V and J genes are TRBV2 and TRBJ2-7; D is uncertain. Trimming shortened V by 7 bases and J by 2 bases, and 9 bases separated the two germline ends. This CDR3 comprises 12 residues. Looked up from germline, CDR1 is SNHLY and CDR2 is FYNNEI. Here the CDR3 reads CASIKDTYEQYF. As DNA, the CDR3 is TGTGCCAGCATTAAAGATACCTACGAGCAGTACTTC.

This rearrangement joins TRBV7-2 to TRBJ1-5; possibly TRBD1 for D (5 bases). Germline V lookup: CDR1 SGHTA, CDR2 FQGNSA. V gave up 1 base and J gave up 7 bases, with 8 bases separating them. This CDR3 contains 13 residues. Here the CDR3 reads CASSLGWGQPQHF. The DNA for the CDR3 is TGTGCCAGCAGCTTAGGATGGGGGCAGCCCCAGCATTTT.

The V and J genes are TRBV9 and TRBJ2-1; the match to TRBD2 covers 10 bases. The CDR3 totals 13 residues. Losses at the gene ends were 2 bases for V and 11 bases for J; bases not matched to a gene: 4. Germline V lookup: CDR1 SGDLS, CDR2 YYNGEE. CDR3 residues: CASSVSSGSKQFF. The CDR3 DNA reads TGTGCCAGCAGCGTTTCTAGCGGGAGCAAGCAGTTCTTC. The full variable domain, its missing parts supplied by reference TRBV9 and TRBJ2-1, is DSGVTQTPKHLITATGQRVTLRCSPRSGDLSVYWYQQSLDQGLQFLIQYYNGEERAKGNILERFSAQQFPDLHSELNLSSLELGDSALYFCASSVSSGSKQFFGPGTRLTVL.

The gene calls are TRBV6-1 and TRBJ1-3; a weak D match, TRBD1 (5 bases). This CDR3 region has 12 residues. Trimming stripped 10 bases from V and 4 bases from J, with 11 bases between. Germline V gene lookup returns CDR1 MNHNS and CDR2 SASEGT. The CDR3 coding sequence is TGTGCCACCCGGACACCGGGAAACACCATATATTTT. Translating it yields CATRTPGNTIYF.

The V and J genes are TRBV6-6 and TRBJ2-1; the match to TRBD2 covers 8 bases. The ends lost 5 bases at V and 9 bases at J; junction bases unmatched: 12. The CDR3 has 15 residues. The germline V gene has CDR1 MNHNY and CDR2 SVGAGI (reference sequence). CDR3 DNA: TGTGCCAGCAGTAACCTTCATGGGACTAGTTTTGAGCAGTTCTTC. Protein sequence: CASSNLHGTSFEQFF.

The gene calls are TRBV19 and TRBJ2-7; D is perhaps TRBD1 or TRBD2 (5 bases each). This CDR3 region has 13 residues. The V and J ends lost 10 bases and 3 bases respectively, with 16 bases between them. Germline CDR1 is LNHDA and CDR2 is SQIVND (reference sequence). CDR3 sequence: CATMSWGNYEQYF. DNA of the CDR3: TGTGCCACCATGTCCTGGGGGAACTACGAGCAGTACTTC. Full variable domain (outside the CDR3, taken from reference TRBV19 and TRBJ2-7): DGGITQSPKYLFRKEGQNVTLSCEQNLNHDAMYWYRQDPGQGLRLIYYSQIVNDFQKGDIAEGYSVSREKKESFPLTVTSAQKNPTAFYLCATMSWGNYEQYFGPGTRLTVT.

This clone was counted a single time. V gene TRBV7-8 combines with J gene TRBJ2-1, with a tentative D call TRBD2 (7 bases). Germline V gene sequence: CDR1 SGHVS, CDR2 FQNEAQ. This CDR3 is 15 amino acids long. The V end was cut by 1 base, the J end by 4 bases, with 11 bases between. CDR3: CASSLESGTYNEQFF. CDR3 DNA sequence: TGTGCCAGCAGCTTAGAAAGCGGGACATACAATGAGCAGTTCTTC.

The rearrangement joins TRBV7-9 to TRBJ2-1; D unresolved. Per the germline V gene, CDR1 is SEHNR and CDR2 is FQNEAQ (reference sequence). This CDR3 is built from 15 residues. Trimming took 1 base from V and 3 from J, leaving 10 bases between them. The chain's CDR3 is CASSLDGGSYNEQFF. DNA of the CDR3: TGTGCCAGCAGCTTAGATGGTGGCAGCTACAATGAGCAGTTCTTC.

The chain joins TRBV5-4 to TRBJ2-2; the match to TRBD2 covers 13 bases. Trimming at V came to 4 bases and at J to 4 bases, leaving 4 bases not matched to a gene. The germline gives CDR1 SGHNT, CDR2 YYREEE (reference sequence). This CDR3 has 16 amino acids. For the CDR3, the DNA is TGTGCCAGCAGCCCGGGGACTAGCGGGATCACCGGGGAGCTGTTTTTT. Protein sequence: CASSPGTSGITGELFF.

This chain uses TRBV18 with TRBJ1-4; D ambiguous. Trimming removed 3 bases at V and 0 bases at J, with 14 bases between. Per germline, CDR1 KGHSH and CDR2 LQKENI. CDR3 length equals 17 residues. CDR3 nucleotide sequence: TGTGCCAGCTCACCGACCACTGGGAAAACAACTAATGAAAAACTGTTTTTT. Translation: CASSPTTGKTTNEKLFF.

The chain employs TRBV27 and TRBJ1-2; D gene ambiguous. The germline V and J ends were trimmed by 3 bases and 0 bases, with 5 bases remaining between them. Germline CDR1 MNHEY, CDR2 SMNVEV (reference sequence). CDR3 length: 13 residues. The CDR3 nucleotides are TGTGCCAGCAGTTTCCTAGCTAACTATGGCTACACCTTC. This translates into CASSFLANYGYTF.

The rearrangement joins TRBV29-1 to TRBJ1-1; D is ambiguous. V lost 4 bases, J lost 1 base, and 10 bases lay in between. The germline V gene encodes CDR1 SQVTM and CDR2 ANQGSEA. The CDR3 is 13 residues long. CDR3 in amino acids: CSVVHSTNTEAFF. The CDR3 DNA follows: TGCAGCGTTGTCCACAGCACGAACACTGAAGCTTTCTTT.